The 23 T cell receptor beta chains in this list originate from one sample, sequenced in a study of T cell repertoires in cytomegalovirus infection. TCRdb independently ran MiXCR on the reads; one entry per CDR3 protein. The table records about 770,000 distinct CDR3 sequences, roughly 29% of them present only once. These receptors' antigens are unknown. This specimen was cultured CD8+ T cells from PBMCs, taken from culture after CMV antigen stimulation. These receptors originate from a human donor in good health (CMV status not recorded). Some clones in this sample may be carry-over from other donors' samples.

This clonotype has more than one count but fewer than ten. V is TRBV5-4 and J is TRBJ2-1; D uncertain. Germline CDR1 reads SGHNT; CDR2 reads YYREEE (reference sequence). This CDR3 spans 12 amino acids. V was cut by 4 bases and J by 5 bases, with 7 bases left in between. CDR3 bases: TGTGCCAGCAGCCCGACTGACAATGAGCAGTTCTTC. It translates to CASSPTDNEQFF.

V usage is TRBV9 and J usage is TRBJ2-5; TRBD2 matches at 16 bases. Germline CDR1 and CDR2: SGDLS and YYNGEE. The CDR3 consists of 19 residues. Trimming removed 0 bases from V and 2 bases from J; junction bases left unmatched: 7. CDR3 in amino acids: CASSVEGLAGGPGQETQYF. Here the CDR3 DNA reads TGTGCCAGCAGCGTAGAGGGACTAGCGGGGGGGCCAGGTCAAGAGACCCAGTACTTC.

This sequence joins TRBV2 and TRBJ1-4; D remains unclear. CDR1 is SNHLY, CDR2 FYNNEI, per germline. The CDR3 is 17 residues long. The V and J ends lost 7 bases and 0 bases respectively, with 18 bases between them. The CDR3: CASKDRLLVATNEKLFF. In DNA form, the CDR3 reads TGTGCCAGCAAAGATCGACTCCTAGTTGCAACTAATGAAAAACTGTTTTTT.

The chain employs TRBV12-3 or TRBV12-4 and TRBJ2-1; 9 nucleotides agree with TRBD2. The trim removed 3 bases at V and 3 bases at J, leaving 9 bases unmatched. This CDR3 has 17 amino acids. This CDR3 reads CASSFLSGGRFYNEQFF. The DNA for the CDR3 is TGTGCCAGCAGTTTTTTGAGCGGGGGGCGTTTCTACAATGAGCAGTTCTTC.

This clonotype was observed a handful of times. One end of the junction is discordant with germline, which a read error may explain. The V and J genes are TRBV4-1 and TRBJ1-1; D is perhaps TRBD1 (5 bases). The CDR3 is 14 amino acids. The germline gives CDR1 MGHRA, CDR2 YSYEKL. CDR3 region: CASCARRGNTEAFF. The CDR3 nucleotides are TGTGCCAGCTGCGCTCGGAGGGGGAACACTGAAGCTTTCTTT.

This clonotype has a count of ten or more. The chain combines TRBV12-3 or TRBV12-4 with TRBJ2-7; 7 bases fit TRBD2. CDR3 length: 13 residues. V was pared by 8 bases and J by 3 bases, with 7 bases of the junction left unmatched. CDR3 nucleotides: TGTGCCAGCTCGACTGGGAGGGTCTACGAGCAGTACTTC. It encodes CASSTGRVYEQYF.

The rearrangement links TRBV6-5 to TRBJ1-4; 8 nucleotides match TRBD1. There are 14 residues in the CDR3. The germline V gene has CDR1 MNHEY and CDR2 SVGAGI. The V gene end was trimmed by 5 bases and the J gene end by 5 bases; junction bases not matched to a gene: 4. CDR3 region: CASSPWTGNEKLFF. The CDR3 region has the DNA TGTGCCAGCAGTCCCTGGACAGGGAATGAAAAACTGTTTTTT.

Many counts were recorded for this clonotype. This chain uses TRBV4-1 with TRBJ2-5; D is ambiguous. Germline V gene sequence: CDR1 MGHRA, CDR2 YSYEKL. The CDR3 runs to 14 residues. V lost 0 bases and J 5 bases, leaving 10 bases between the germline ends. CDR3 DNA sequence: TGCGCCAGCAGCCAAGATCGAGGCGGCGAGACCCAGTACTTC. It translates to CASSQDRGGETQYF.

This clonotype was detected many times. This chain joins TRBV7-6 and TRBJ1-3; TRBD1 might be the D (6 bases). V gave up 4 bases and J gave up 4 bases, with 23 bases separating them. CDR1 and CDR2 (germline): SGHVS, FNYEAQ. The CDR3 spans 18 residues. The CDR3 reads CASSSGAWDAPGGNTIYF. DNA for the CDR3: TGTGCCAGCAGCTCAGGGGCTTGGGACGCTCCGGGGGGAAACACCATATATTTT.

V is TRBV27 and J is TRBJ1-6, with D perhaps TRBD1 (6 bases). The V gene lost 5 bases and the J gene lost 6 bases, with 11 bases spanning the gap. The CDR3 has 14 residues. The germline V gene encodes CDR1 MNHEY and CDR2 SMNVEV (reference sequence). CDR3 in amino acids: CASSVTGFNSPLHF. In nucleotides, the CDR3 is TGTGCCAGCAGTGTAACAGGGTTTAATTCACCCCTCCACTTT.

This clonotype was counted a few times. The J gene is TRBJ1-3, the V gene TRBV2; TRBD1 matches at 7 bases. The CDR3 has 15 residues. Unmatched junction bases numbered 5, after V lost 6 bases and J lost 0 bases. Germline loops: CDR1 SNHLY, CDR2 FYNNEI. The CDR3 sequence is CASSTDRDSGNTIYF. The CDR3, as DNA: TGTGCCAGCAGCACTGACAGGGACTCTGGAAACACCATATATTTT.

The V gene is TRBV5-4, the J gene TRBJ2-2; tentatively, D is TRBD1 (6 bases). CDR3 length: 14 residues. Germline CDR1 SGHNT, CDR2 YYREEE (reference sequence). V was trimmed by 3 bases and J by 5 bases, leaving 11 bases between them. The chain's CDR3 is CASSSRQETGELFF. The CDR3, as DNA: TGTGCCAGCAGCTCCCGACAGGAAACCGGGGAGCTGTTTTTT.

This clonotype has just a few counts. This chain joins TRBV7-9 and TRBJ2-1; TRBD2 is a possible D gene (7 bases). Trimming removed 5 bases from V and 12 bases from J, with 23 bases in between. The CDR3 covers 15 residues. Per the germline V gene, CDR1 is SEHNR and CDR2 is FQNEAQ (reference sequence). CDR3 in amino acids: CASSPGTASGEGQFF. DNA for the CDR3: TGTGCCAGCAGCCCGGGTACGGCGTCAGGGGAGGGGCAGTTCTTC.

This clonotype was observed many times. The chain carries TRBV7-2 and TRBJ2-5, with 7 positions matching TRBD2. J lost 1 base, V lost 3 bases, and 8 bases had no gene match. This CDR3 comprises 16 residues. Germline-derived CDR1 and CDR2 are SGHTA and FQGNSA. This CDR3 reads CASSLGSGDLQETQYF. The CDR3 region has the DNA TGTGCCAGCAGCTTGGGGAGCGGGGACCTCCAAGAGACCCAGTACTTC.

The chain links TRBV6-2 or TRBV6-3 to TRBJ2-1, with 8 nucleotides matching TRBD1. Germline CDR1 is MNHEY and CDR2 is SVGEGT. CDR3 length equals 15 residues. With 4 bases clipped from V and 3 bases from J, the junction kept 5 bases outside the gene matches. The CDR3 region is CASSLQGVGYNEQFF. CDR3 DNA sequence: TGTGCCAGCAGTTTACAGGGGGTTGGCTACAATGAGCAGTTCTTC.

This clonotype was detected a few times. The chain is built from TRBV2 and TRBJ2-1; D gene ambiguous. The germline V and J ends were trimmed by 4 bases and 4 bases, with 23 bases remaining between them. Looked up from germline, CDR1 is SNHLY and CDR2 is FYNNEI. This CDR3 has 18 residues. In nucleotides, the CDR3 is TGTGCCAGCAGTGTGAGGAATGTCCTCACGCCCATGTACAATGAGCAGTTCTTC. Translated, it gives CASSVRNVLTPMYNEQFF.

This clonotype has a count of ten or more. The chain has TRBV7-2 and TRBJ1-4; a weak D match, TRBD1 (6 bases). Germline values: CDR1 SGHTA, CDR2 FQGNSA. The CDR3 is 16 residues long. The ends were cut back, 5 bases at V and 6 bases at J, with 19 bases in the middle. DNA of the CDR3: TGTGCCAGCAGCCTAGTAGCGGGGGCAATAGATGAAAAACTGTTTTTT. The encoded protein is CASSLVAGAIDEKLFF.

The chain has TRBV6-2 or TRBV6-3 and TRBJ2-3; 7 nucleotides line up with TRBD1. V lost 10 bases, J lost 2 bases, and 12 bases stayed unmatched. Germline assignment: CDR1 MNHEY and CDR2 SVGEGT. The CDR3 has 15 residues. The CDR3 DNA follows: TGTGCCAACGGCCGTCCGGGACAGAACACAGATACGCAGTATTTT. It is translated as CANGRPGQNTDTQYF.

This chain connects TRBV7-6 to TRBJ1-1; D remains unclear. The germline V and J ends were trimmed by 5 bases and 1 base, with 11 bases remaining between them. Per germline, CDR1 SGHVS and CDR2 FNYEAQ. The CDR3 consists of 14 residues. The CDR3 protein is CASSPTISNTEAFF. The CDR3 DNA is TGTGCCAGCAGCCCGACAATCTCGAACACTGAAGCTTTCTTT.

This chain joins TRBV7-3 and TRBJ2-2, with D possibly TRBD2 on 6 matching bases. CDR1 is SGHTA, CDR2 FQGTGA, per germline. The CDR3 totals 15 residues. V was clipped by 1 base and J by 4 bases, with 10 bases between them. The chain's CDR3 is CASSLIGGGTGELFF. In DNA form, the CDR3 reads TGTGCCAGCAGCTTAATCGGGGGAGGCACCGGGGAGCTGTTTTTT.

This clonotype was detected only a few times. V gene TRBV19 combines with J gene TRBJ1-5; no firm D call. The CDR3 totals 13 residues. Trimming pared 7 bases from V and 2 bases from J, leaving 9 bases between. Germline V lookup: CDR1 LNHDA, CDR2 SQIVND (reference sequence). The CDR3, as DNA: TGTGCCAGTAACCCAGCCGGCAATCAGCCCCAGCATTTT. It encodes CASNPAGNQPQHF.

The chain has TRBV4-1 and TRBJ1-1, with D possibly matching TRBD1 (6 bases). Germline lookup yields CDR1 MGHRA and CDR2 YSYEKL. The V and J ends lost 0 bases and 6 bases respectively, with 14 bases between them. The CDR3 is made up of 15 amino acids. The chain's CDR3 is CASSQDLGGGSEAFF. The CDR3 nucleotides are TGCGCCAGCAGCCAAGATCTAGGGGGTGGGTCTGAAGCTTTCTTT.

This chain links TRBV19 with TRBJ2-2; D perhaps matches TRBD1 (6 bases). The CDR3 consists of 12 residues. V dropped 7 bases and J dropped 6 bases, with 9 bases sitting between them. Per germline, CDR1 LNHDA and CDR2 SQIVND (reference sequence). The CDR3: CASMTGAGELFF. The CDR3, as DNA: TGTGCCAGTATGACAGGTGCCGGGGAGCTGTTTTTT.